This TCR beta chain originates from a study of beta chain features in type 1 diabetes. Looking at the study overall: On cell yields, gender and age, patients and healthy donors were similar.

Isolated RNA was reverse transcribed in full, so expressed TCRB transcripts were sequenced. Sequenced by immunoSEQ multiplex PCR; TCRdb stores in-frame clones only, minus some. The data show fewer than 400,000 clones, 8% seen once. Notes on the study in general: Researchers report that Type 1 diabetes patients had moderately but significantly shorter TCRB CDR3s across all four CD4+ subsets. HLA effects on TCRB rearrangement stayed unresolved here. There were fewer insertions and more deletions at the VDJ junctions of type 1 diabetes patients.

This clone was seen more than once but under ten times. Its antigen is undetermined. V was cut by 3 bases and J by 4 bases, with 18 bases left in between. The CDR3 runs 16 residues. Germline V gene sequence: CDR1 SEHNR, CDR2 FQNEAQ (reference sequence). Sequencing was done on a sample of central memory CD4+ T cells from blood. The sequence was obtained from a woman aged 18-29 years in good health. V usage is TRBV7-9 and J usage is TRBJ1-1; D possibly corresponds to TRBD1 (5 bases). The CDR3 spells CASSFVGAQATTEAFF. The CDR3 DNA follows: TGTGCCAGCAGCTTCGTTGGGGCCCAAGCAACCACTGAAGCTTTCTTT.